A selection of T cell receptor beta chains follows, all from one sample in a study of blood T cells in healthy people across ages. TCRdb fed the 5' RACE reads into MiXCR, producing one record per CDR3 protein. This sample yields under 1,100,000 distinct CDR3 sequences, of which approximately 26% are seen a single time; approximately 0.7% belongs to the top ten. The data were also submitted as part of a second study, on T cells of mothers and their children.

Sequences were obtained from blood. The receptors were sampled from a girl aged 2-10 years in good health. Both conserved end residues are part of each CDR3. The order of the fields is D gene, J gene, clone size, V gene, CDR3 DNA, CDR3 protein. A D gene is named only where the DNA matches it firmly. Not all rows give a size; the values are once, few, many and, for expanded clones, a class.

NA,TRBJ1-5,few,TRBV5-1,TGCGCCAGCAGCCTGGGGGGGCCTTATCAGCCCCAGCATTTT,CASSLGGPYQPQHF
TRBD2,TRBJ2-7,few,TRBV10-3,TGTGCCACCAGTGAAATAGCGGGAAACGAGCAGTACTTC,CATSEIAGNEQYF
NA,TRBJ1-2,few,TRBV14,TGTGCCAGCAGCACAAGACCTAGCTATGGCTACACCTTC,CASSTRPSYGYTF
TRBD2,TRBJ2-3,few,TRBV29-1,TGCAGCGTTGAGGTCATCGGGCGGGAGGCACCAGATACGCAGTATTTT,CSVEVIGREAPDTQYF
NA,TRBJ2-7,few,TRBV3-1,TGTGCCAGCAGCCAAGAACTGAACGAGCAGTACTTC,CASSQELNEQYF
NA,TRBJ2-5,few,TRBV5-1,TGCGCCAGCAGCTTAGGCACGACGAGTCAAGAGACCCAGTACTTC,CASSLGTTSQETQYF
NA,TRBJ1-5,few,TRBV9,TGTGTCAGCAGCGTAGATACAGGAGATCAGCCCCAGCATTTT,CVSSVDTGDQPQHF
NA,TRBJ2-1,NA,TRBV5-1,TGCGCCAGCAGCTTGCGTCCCGGCAGCTCCTACAATGAGCAGTTCTTC,CASSLRPGSSYNEQFF
NA,TRBJ2-7,few,TRBV4-1,TGCGCCAGCAGCCCCCGGGCCCCAGGCTGCGAGCAGTACTTC,CASSPRAPGCEQYF
NA,TRBJ2-6,NA,TRBV7-9,TGTGCCAGCAGCTTATCCAGGGAAGACAACGTCCTGACTTTC,CASSLSREDNVLTF
NA,TRBJ1-2,NA,TRBV28,TGTGCCAGCAGTTTAGATACAGCCACTTTCTATGGCTACACCTTC,CASSLDTATFYGYTF
TRBD2,TRBJ2-1,NA,TRBV7-2,TGTGCCAGCAGCTTGAGCGGGAGGGCCCTCTACAATGAGCAGTTCTTC,CASSLSGRALYNEQFF
TRBD1,TRBJ2-1,few,TRBV11-2,TGTGCCAGCAGCTCCAACCTCGGGACAGGGGGAAATGAGCAGTTCTTC,CASSSNLGTGGNEQFF
NA,TRBJ2-1,NA,TRBV25-1,TGTGCCAGCAGTGATCCCGGGACTCCTAGCTCCTACAATGAGCAGTTCTTC,CASSDPGTPSSYNEQFF
NA,TRBJ1-1,NA,TRBV11-2,TGTGCCAGCAGCTCCGGGGCAGGCGACACTGAAGCTTTCTTT,CASSSGAGDTEAFF
TRBD1,TRBJ2-4,NA,TRBV6-2/TRBV6-3,TGTGCCAGCAGTTACTACAGGGGTGCCAAAAACATTCAGTACTTC,CASSYYRGAKNIQYF
TRBD2,TRBJ2-5,few,TRBV20-1,TGCAGTGCTCCGAGGACCAGCGGGGTAGAGACCCAGTACTTC,CSAPRTSGVETQYF
TRBD2,TRBJ2-7,few,TRBV20-1,TGCAGTGCTAGTGAAGCGGGGGCCACTCTCAGCTACGAGCAGTACTTC,CSASEAGATLSYEQYF
NA,TRBJ2-7,few,TRBV20-1,TGCAGTGCTAGTCATCGGCAGACCTACGAGCAGTACTTC,CSASHRQTYEQYF
TRBD2,TRBJ2-5,NA,TRBV29-1,TGCAGCGTTGAGGTGGCGGGAGGCCAAGAGACCCAGTACTTC,CSVEVAGGQETQYF
NA,TRBJ1-4,few,TRBV20-1,TGCAGTGCTAGAGATAATCCCGCCTTGACGGGTCCTAATGAAAAACTGTTTTTT,CSARDNPALTGPNEKLFF
TRBD1,TRBJ2-5,few,TRBV12-3/TRBV12-4,TGTGCCAGCAGCCTCCGACAGGGATCGATAGAGACCCAGTACTTC,CASSLRQGSIETQYF
NA,TRBJ2-5,many,TRBV2,TGTGCCAGCAGCCGGGACATCCAAGAGACCCAGTACTTC,CASSRDIQETQYF
TRBD2,TRBJ2-3,NA,TRBV7-9,TGTGCCAGCAGCCCCCGAGAAGGACTAGCGGTAGATACGCAGTATTTT,CASSPREGLAVDTQYF
TRBD2,TRBJ2-1,NA,TRBV10-3,TGTGCCATCAGCGTACCGATCGGGACTAGCGGCAATGAGCAGTTCTTC,CAISVPIGTSGNEQFF
NA,TRBJ2-2,NA,TRBV14,TGTGCCAGCAGCCAAGTCTGGGGACTCTCCGGGGAGCTGTTTTTT,CASSQVWGLSGELFF
TRBD1,TRBJ2-7,NA,TRBV27,TGTGCCAGCAGTTTATCCCTAGGGACAGGGGACTACGAGCAGTACTTC,CASSLSLGTGDYEQYF